This T cell receptor beta chain was documented in a study of blood T cell repertoires in COVID-19. Study background: The origin of the acute and convalescent COVID-19 samples was the United States, Italy and Spain. Sources were T cells, B-cell-depleted T cells, or PBMCs; the material itself was cDNA or gDNA.

CDR1 and CDR2 (germline): SGHVS, FQNEAQ. Trimming pared 5 bases from V and 2 bases from J, leaving 16 bases between. The CDR3 runs to 15 residues. Methods used by the authors: Estimation of nucleated cell counts was performed using reference gene primer amplification. Produced via immunoSEQ multiplex PCR; TCRdb's table is partial and in-frame only. V, J and clone size reflect that table, while D and trimming were determined from the DNA. The profile shows hundreds of thousands of clones, roughly four fifths of them singletons. The sequence was collected from a woman in her 40s with active or convalescent COVID-19. The chain uses TRBV7-8 and TRBJ2-7; tentatively, D is TRBD1 (6 bases). Sequenced input: peripheral blood. The CDR3 DNA follows: TGTGCCAGCAGCCTGGGACATGGATCCCCCTACGAGCAGTACTTC. Its protein is CASSLGHGSPYEQYF.